This T cell receptor (beta chain) is drawn from a study of blood T cell repertoires in COVID-19. On the study more broadly: T cells, B-cell-depleted T cells, or PBMCs supplied cDNA or gDNA.

Per the original methods: Cell counts per sample came from amplifying reference gene primers. Measured with immunoSEQ multiplex PCR; TCRdb has only the in-frame clones, and not every one. V, J and clone size reflect that table, while D and trimming were determined from the DNA. The sample holds under 450,000 clones, roughly 90% seen once. This CDR3 has 16 residues. Trimming took 4 bases from V and 3 from J; bases not matched to a gene: 8. CDR1 LNHDA and CDR2 SQIVND come from the germline V gene (reference sequence). Sequencing was done on a sample of peripheral blood. This TCR came from a woman in her thirties or forties with COVID-19, enrolled during active disease. V and J are TRBV19 and TRBJ1-2, with TRBD1 matching 10 bases. The CDR3 bases are TGTGCCAGTAGTACCGCGACAGGGGGCGCGCACTATGGCTACACCTTC. Its protein product is CASSTATGGAHYGYTF.